Listed below are T cell receptor beta chains from one sample, sequenced in a study of OX40 agonist ivuxolimab in advanced cancers. Method: immunoSEQ multiplex PCR; TCRdb's copy keeps in-frame clones and lacks some. Among 35,000 or so clones listed, approximately 80% were seen once. This specimen was CD4+ or CD8+ T cells sorted from blood, taken in a trial of the OX40 agonist ivuxolimab. Receptors originate from an adult with an advanced solid tumor such as melanoma, head and neck, liver or kidney cancer. CDR3s include the opening cysteine and the closing phenylalanine or tryptophan. D genes are given only for firm matches. Rows may omit the clone size; those that give it use once, few, many or a size class.

cdr3_nt	cdr3_aa	v_call	clone_size	d_call	j_call
TGTGCCAGCAGTTTATGGATTACAGGGACCCGGGATACGCAGTATTTT	CASSLWITGTRDTQYF	TRBV28	NA	NA	TRBJ2-3
TGCAGCGTTGAAGACCAGGGGGGGGACTATGGCTACACCTTC	CSVEDQGGDYGYTF	TRBV29-1	NA	TRBD1	TRBJ1-2
TGTGCCAGCAGTCCAGGGCCGGGACTAGCGGGTAACAATGAGCAGTTCTTC	CASSPGPGLAGNNEQFF	TRBV28	once	TRBD2	TRBJ2-1
TGTGCCAGTAGTATAGGGTTGGGCACCGGGGAGCTGTTTTTT	CASSIGLGTGELFF	TRBV19	NA	NA	TRBJ2-2
TGCGCCAGCAGCCAAGACCAGGGGACCCAGTACTTC	CASSQDQGTQYF	TRBV4-3	NA	NA	TRBJ2-5
TGCGCCAGCAGCCAAGGTCCCCAGGGGAGCGAGCAGTACTTC	CASSQGPQGSEQYF	TRBV4-3	NA	NA	TRBJ2-7
TGTGCCAGCCACGACAGATACTCCTACAATGAGCAGTTCTTC	CASHDRYSYNEQFF	TRBV11-3	NA	NA	TRBJ2-1
TGTGCCAGTAGTATTAGGCGGGAGAAGCCCTACGAGCAGTACTTC	CASSIRREKPYEQYF	TRBV19	few	TRBD2	TRBJ2-7
TGTGCCAGCAGTGACTGGCGGGGGAGAGAGACCCAGTACTTC	CASSDWRGRETQYF	TRBV6-4	NA	TRBD2	TRBJ2-5
TGCGCCAGCAGCCGGGTCGAGGGGTCCGAGCAGTACTTC	CASSRVEGSEQYF	TRBV4-3	NA	NA	TRBJ2-7
TGTGCCAGCAGTCTCCTGAGTACTTACGAGCAGTACTTC	CASSLLSTYEQYF	TRBV28	NA	NA	TRBJ2-7
TGTGCCAGCAGTTACTCGGGACAGCTCAATCAGCCCCAGCATTTT	CASSYSGQLNQPQHF	TRBV6-5	NA	TRBD1	TRBJ1-5
TGTGCCATCAAAGTTCCCACCGGGGAGCTGTTTTTT	CAIKVPTGELFF	TRBV10-3	NA	NA	TRBJ2-2
TGTGCCAGTGAAAGTGGGCAGGGCACAGATACGCAGTATTTT	CASESGQGTDTQYF	TRBV19	medium-sized	NA	TRBJ2-3
TGTGCCAGCAGCTGGCCGACCGGGGGCCCTTACAATGAGCAGTTCTTC	CASSWPTGGPYNEQFF	TRBV5-6	NA	NA	TRBJ2-1
TGCGCCAGCAGCCTCCCGCGGGGGGAAGTTGAAGCTTTCTTT	CASSLPRGEVEAFF	TRBV4-3	NA	NA	TRBJ1-1
TGTGCCAGCAGAGAAACGCCAGCGGGGGGCACCCAAGAGACCCAGTACTTC	CASRETPAGGTQETQYF	TRBV6-1	NA	TRBD2	TRBJ2-5
TGTGCCAGCAGTGGGCAACTAGCGGGGGGCACAGATACGCAGTATTTT	CASSGQLAGGTDTQYF	TRBV2	few	TRBD2	TRBJ2-3
TGTGCCAGCAGCTTTCGTTTTCTCACCGGGGAGCTGTTTTTT	CASSFRFLTGELFF	TRBV5-6	NA	NA	TRBJ2-2
TGTGCCAGCAGCTCTAACAGGGCCGCTTACAATGAGCAGTTCTTC	CASSSNRAAYNEQFF	TRBV7-9	NA	NA	TRBJ2-1
TGTGCCAGCTCCAGCGGGGACAATGAGCAGTTCTTC	CASSSGDNEQFF	TRBV28	NA	TRBD2	TRBJ2-1
TGCGCCAGCAGCCAAGTGGGAGACACTGAAGCTTTCTTT	CASSQVGDTEAFF	TRBV4-3	NA	NA	TRBJ1-1
TGCGCCAGCAGCCCCCTTGGACTAGGGGGATTCTACGAGCAGTACTTC	CASSPLGLGGFYEQYF	TRBV4-1	NA	NA	TRBJ2-7
TGTGCCAGCAGCTTGCGCGACAGAGCCTTGAACACTGAAGCTTTCTTT	CASSLRDRALNTEAFF	TRBV5-7	NA	NA	TRBJ1-1
TGTGCCTGGAGCGCTCGGGGGTTTGGGGGCACCCACAATGAGCAGTTCTTC	CAWSARGFGGTHNEQFF	TRBV30	NA	NA	TRBJ2-1
TGTGCCAGCAGTACCTACAGGGATCACTACGAGCAGTACTTC	CASSTYRDHYEQYF	TRBV28	NA	NA	TRBJ2-7
TGTGCCAGCAGCTTACGGCGGACAGGGTACGAGCAGTACTTC	CASSLRRTGYEQYF	TRBV11-1	NA	TRBD1	TRBJ2-7
TGTGCCAGCAGCTGGGGACTAGTAGGCTACAATGAGCAGTTCTTC	CASSWGLVGYNEQFF	TRBV11-3	NA	TRBD2	TRBJ2-1
TGCGCCAGCAGCTGGGGGACTAGCGGGTTCCCCGATGAGCAGTTCTTC	CASSWGTSGFPDEQFF	TRBV5-1	medium-sized	TRBD2	TRBJ2-1
TGTGCCAGCAGCTTAGTCCAAAATGAAAAACTGTTTTTT	CASSLVQNEKLFF	TRBV11-2	NA	NA	TRBJ1-4
TGTGCCAGCAGGGAGGGGCTGGGGCCTAACTATGGCTACACCTTC	CASREGLGPNYGYTF	TRBV6-5	NA	NA	TRBJ1-2
TGTGCCAGTAGGTTAGCGGGAGGGCCCTACAATGAGCAGTTCTTC	CASRLAGGPYNEQFF	TRBV19	NA	TRBD2	TRBJ2-1
TGTGCCAGCAGTGAAGGACAGGGGCCCTCCTACGAGCAGTACTTC	CASSEGQGPSYEQYF	TRBV6-1	few	TRBD1	TRBJ2-7
TGTGCCAGTAGTATCAAACACCTCTACGAGCAGTACTTC	CASSIKHLYEQYF	TRBV19	NA	NA	TRBJ2-7
TGTGCCAGCAGTTTTCTCCCCCCGGGGATCTATGGCTACACCTTC	CASSFLPPGIYGYTF	TRBV28	NA	NA	TRBJ1-2
TGTGCTAGTGACCCGCTTGGGGCTCCTTACAATGAGCAGTTCTTC	CASDPLGAPYNEQFF	TRBV12-5	NA	NA	TRBJ2-1
TGTGCCAGCAGCGTAGGGGCTACCCCGTCCTACGAGCAGTACTTC	CASSVGATPSYEQYF	TRBV9	NA	NA	TRBJ2-7
TGTGCCAGCAGGGGCCTGCGGAACACTGAAGCTTTCTTT	CASRGLRNTEAFF	TRBV6-1	NA	NA	TRBJ1-1
TGTGCCAGCAGTCGACTAGCGGGGGCCCACAATGAGCAGTTCTTC	CASSRLAGAHNEQFF	TRBV14	NA	TRBD2	TRBJ2-1
TGTGCCAGCAGCCCTCCGGGCGGGTGGGGAATTAATGAGCAGTTCTTC	CASSPPGGWGINEQFF	TRBV11-3	NA	NA	TRBJ2-1
TGTGCCAGCAGCTTAGAAGCTAGCGTATCGGGAGAGACCCAGTACTTC	CASSLEASVSGETQYF	TRBV7-6	NA	NA	TRBJ2-5
TGTGCCAGCAGTTTTCGGGTAGGGGGCTATTCACCCCTCCACTTT	CASSFRVGGYSPLHF	TRBV28	medium-sized	TRBD1	TRBJ1-6
TGCGCCAGCAGCCTTACCGGGACAGGCTACACTGAAGCTTTCTTT	CASSLTGTGYTEAFF	TRBV4-1	few	TRBD1	TRBJ1-1
TGTGCCAGCAGCCCGCGACAGGGACCCTACGAGCAGTACTTC	CASSPRQGPYEQYF	TRBV6-1	NA	TRBD1	TRBJ2-7
TGTGCCAGCATGGAACTAGCGGGAGGGTGGGGGCAGTACTTC	CASMELAGGWGQYF	TRBV2	NA	TRBD2	TRBJ2-7
TGTGCCAGCAGCTTAAATGGGCAGGGGTCCAAAAACATTCAGTACTTC	CASSLNGQGSKNIQYF	TRBV7-9	once	NA	TRBJ2-4
TGTGCCAGCAGTCTCGGGACCGACTACAATGAGCAGTTCTTC	CASSLGTDYNEQFF	TRBV28	few	NA	TRBJ2-1
TGTGCCAGCAGCTTAGTTACAGGGGAGTGGGCAGATACGCAGTATTTT	CASSLVTGEWADTQYF	TRBV7-9	NA	TRBD1	TRBJ2-3
TGCGCCAGCAGCCAACTTAACTTCAGGACTGAAGCTTTCTTT	CASSQLNFRTEAFF	TRBV4-1	NA	NA	TRBJ1-1
TGTGCCAGCAGTGTTCGGTCCTACGAGCAGTACTTC	CASSVRSYEQYF	TRBV2	NA	NA	TRBJ2-7
TGTGCCAGCAGCGTAGGGGGCGGACAGGATGGCTACACCTTC	CASSVGGGQDGYTF	TRBV9	few	TRBD1	TRBJ1-2
TGTGCCAGCAAAGTCGGCGGGGAGCTGTTTTTT	CASKVGGELFF	TRBV27	few	NA	TRBJ2-2
TGTGCCAGCAGCTTGAGCGGGGGACCGGCCTACGAGCAGTACTTC	CASSLSGGPAYEQYF	TRBV5-4	NA	TRBD2	TRBJ2-7